This TCR beta chain was found in a study of vaccination effects on CD4 cells after COVID-19. Findings and caveats of the study: Pronounced clonal contraction occurred in clones induced by infection and by vaccine late after vaccination.

Only a few counts were recorded for this clone. What it binds is unknown. Antigen-specific CD4+ T cells were expanded with viral peptide pools in the ViraFEST assay before sequencing. After less than twelve days in culture, the CD4+ T cells were isolated. Each well held 1.5 million to 2.5 million PBMC cultured with about 9.1 ug/ml peptides and 7.5 to 10 IU/ml IL-2. On days 3 and 7, fresh IL-2 medium replaced half the medium. Assay used: immunoSEQ multiplex PCR; TCRdb lists only in-frame clones, some missing. The table lists 9,500 to 13,000 clones, less than 80% of them singletons. Per germline, CDR1 SGHNT and CDR2 YYREEE (reference sequence). V lost 2 bases to trimming and J lost 5 bases, with 11 bases between them. This CDR3 region has 15 residues.

The specimen comprised CD4+ T cells from PBMCs cultured with HCoV-229E spike peptides, sampled before COVID-19 vaccination. This chain uses TRBV5-4 with TRBJ1-6; a weak D match, TRBD1 (5 bases). This TCR was sampled from a human donor who received a COVID-19 vaccine. The CDR3: CASSLIGRDNSPLHF. CDR3 sequence (DNA): TGTGCCAGCAGCTTAATAGGCAGGGATAATTCACCCCTCCACTTT.